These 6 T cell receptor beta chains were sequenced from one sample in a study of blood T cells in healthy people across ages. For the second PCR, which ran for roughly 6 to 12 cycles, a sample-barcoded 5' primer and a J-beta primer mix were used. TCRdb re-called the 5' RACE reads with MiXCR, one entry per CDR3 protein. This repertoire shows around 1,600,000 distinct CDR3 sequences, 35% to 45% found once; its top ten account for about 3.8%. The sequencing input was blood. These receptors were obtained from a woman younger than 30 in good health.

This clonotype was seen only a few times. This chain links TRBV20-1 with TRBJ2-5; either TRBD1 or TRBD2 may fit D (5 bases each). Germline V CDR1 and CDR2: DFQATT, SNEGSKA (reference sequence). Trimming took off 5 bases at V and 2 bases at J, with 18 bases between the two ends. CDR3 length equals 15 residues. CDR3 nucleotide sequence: TGCAGTGCTTCCCGGGACCTTGCTCCACAAGAGACCCAGTACTTC. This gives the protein CSASRDLAPQETQYF.

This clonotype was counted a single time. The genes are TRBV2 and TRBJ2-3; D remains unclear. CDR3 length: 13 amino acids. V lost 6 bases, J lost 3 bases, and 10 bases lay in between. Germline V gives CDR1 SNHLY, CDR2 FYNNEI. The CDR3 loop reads CASRRTETDTQYF. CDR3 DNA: TGTGCCAGCAGAAGGACGGAGACAGATACGCAGTATTTT.

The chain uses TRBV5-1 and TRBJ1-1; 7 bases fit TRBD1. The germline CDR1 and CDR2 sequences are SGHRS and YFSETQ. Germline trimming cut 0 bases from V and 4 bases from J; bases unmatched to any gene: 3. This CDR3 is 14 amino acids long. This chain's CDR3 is CASSLEGAPTEAFF. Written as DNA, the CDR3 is TGCGCCAGCAGCTTGGAGGGGGCGCCCACTGAAGCTTTCTTT.

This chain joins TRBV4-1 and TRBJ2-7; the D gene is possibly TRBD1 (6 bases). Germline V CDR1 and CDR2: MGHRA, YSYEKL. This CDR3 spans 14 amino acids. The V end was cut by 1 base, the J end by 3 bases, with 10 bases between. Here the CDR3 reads CASSQVTGIYEQYF. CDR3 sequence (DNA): TGCGCCAGCAGCCAAGTAACAGGGATCTACGAGCAGTACTTC.

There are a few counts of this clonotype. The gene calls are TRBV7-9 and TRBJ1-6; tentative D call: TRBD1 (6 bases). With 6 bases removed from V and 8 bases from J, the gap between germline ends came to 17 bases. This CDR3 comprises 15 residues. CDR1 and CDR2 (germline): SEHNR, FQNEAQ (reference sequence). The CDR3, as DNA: TGTGCCAGCAGTTCAGCGGGGGGCGCTTATTCACCCCTCCACTTT. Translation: CASSSAGGAYSPLHF.

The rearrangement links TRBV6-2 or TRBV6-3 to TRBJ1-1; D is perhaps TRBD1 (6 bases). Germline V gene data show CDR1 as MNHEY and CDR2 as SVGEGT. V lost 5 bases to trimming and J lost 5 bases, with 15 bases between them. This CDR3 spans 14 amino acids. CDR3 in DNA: TGTGCCAGCAGTGGATACAGGGACTGGACTGAAGCTTTCTTT. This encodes CASSGYRDWTEAFF.